The T cell receptor beta chain described here comes from a study of cytomegalovirus exposure and HLA in healthy donors. PCR primers comprised 60 Vbeta and 13 Jbeta primers. Libraries were prepared by immunoSEQ multiplex PCR; TCRdb keeps only in-frame clonotypes and omits some of them. The sample has fewer than 200,000 clones; roughly 82% are singletons. Notes on the study in general: Earlier findings revealed that most TCR beta V segments proved productive either about 87% or about 30% of the time. TCR beta V- and J-gene trimming was later associated with a missense DCLRE1C variant. In a later analysis, at a false discovery rate of 0.05, about 16,000 TCR beta sequences matched HLA alleles.

V shed 0 bases and J 11 bases; nucleotides not matched to a gene: 2. The CDR3 runs 12 residues. Germline V CDR1 and CDR2: SGHDT, YYEEEE. As to this clone: Antigen specificity is unknown.

J is TRBJ1-5 and V is TRBV5-6, with 7 nucleotides matching TRBD1. This clonotype was obtained from a girl aged 10-17 years in good health and CMV-seropositive. Sequencing was performed on PBMCs. CDR3 in amino acids: CASSLATGAQHF. In nucleotides, the CDR3 is TGTGCCAGCAGCTTGGCCACAGGGGCCCAGCATTTT.